The 22 T cell receptor beta chains reported below all come from one sample, sequenced in a study of blood T cell repertoires in COVID-19. Assay: immunoSEQ multiplex PCR; the TCRdb copy retains only in-frame clones and omits some. The table records roughly 40,000 clones, over 80% of them present only once. Sequences were obtained from peripheral blood. The origin of the receptors is a woman in her seventies with acute or convalescent COVID-19.

The chain couples TRBV6-2 or TRBV6-3 to TRBJ2-7; D unresolved. V was cut by 6 bases and J by 6 bases, with 15 bases left in between. CDR3 length equals 13 residues. CDR1 MNHEY and CDR2 SVGEGT come from the germline V gene. The chain's CDR3 is CASSPNAPGEQYV. CDR3 nucleotide sequence: TGTGCCAGCAGCCCCAACGCCCCGGGCGAGCAGTACGTC.

The chain is built from TRBV4-3 and TRBJ2-6; 8 nucleotides match TRBD1. This CDR3 is built from 16 residues. Germline lookup yields CDR1 LGHNA and CDR2 YSLEER. Trimming at V came to 1 base and at J to 2 bases, leaving 1 base not matched to a gene. Written as DNA, the CDR3 is TGCGCCAGCAGCCAAGGGACAGGGACTGGGGCCAACGTCCTGACTTTC. This codes for CASSQGTGTGANVLTF.

The chain links TRBV9 to TRBJ2-2; D is unresolved. CDR1 and CDR2 from the germline V gene are SGDLS and YYNGEE. The CDR3 sequence is 15 residues long. V gave up 4 bases and J gave up 7 bases, with 17 bases separating them. In nucleotides, the CDR3 is TGTGCCAGCAGCCCCCGCACCCGCTCAGGCGGGGAGCTGTTTTTT. Amino acids: CASSPRTRSGGELFF.

The rearrangement links TRBV27 to TRBJ2-3; 10 positions agree with TRBD2. In germline, CDR1 is MNHEY, CDR2 SMNVEV (reference sequence). V was pared by 6 bases and J by 8 bases, with 26 bases of the junction left unmatched. This CDR3 comprises 20 residues. CDR3 DNA: TGTGCCAGCAGCCTTGGGAAGGGCGGGCTGGGGGCTAGCGGGAGAGGTACGCAGTATTTT. It is translated as CASSLGKGGLGASGRGTQYF.

As concerns this clone: This specimen includes other DNA sequences encoding the same CDR3. The chain links TRBV29-1 to TRBJ2-3; TRBD2 matches 8 bases. CDR1 and CDR2 (germline): SQVTM, ANQGSEA. With 5 bases clipped from V and 6 bases from J, the junction kept 4 bases outside the gene matches. This CDR3 is 12 amino acids long. The CDR3 sequence: CSVRLASDTQYF. CDR3 bases: TGCAGCGTTCGACTAGCGTCGGATACGCAGTATTTT.

The genes are TRBV11-3 and TRBJ2-5; maybe TRBD1 (5 bases). Germline-derived CDR1 and CDR2 are SGHNT and YENEEA. The CDR3 consists of 16 residues. Trimming left V 3 bases short and J 5 bases short, with 19 bases between. The CDR3 loop reads CASSFWWAGPTETQYF. CDR3 nucleotides: TGTGCCAGCAGCTTTTGGTGGGCAGGGCCGACGGAGACCCAGTACTTC.

The genes are TRBV6-4 and TRBJ2-1, with 9 nucleotides matching TRBD2. There are 16 residues in the CDR3. Unmatched junction bases numbered 5, after V lost 1 base and J lost 4 bases. The germline V gene has CDR1 MRHNA and CDR2 SNTAGT. The CDR3 loop is CASSDWFSGRYNEQFF. The DNA of the CDR3 is TGTGCCAGCAGTGACTGGTTTAGCGGGAGATACAATGAGCAGTTCTTC.

The CDR3 spells CATSDPSRYTGELFF. CDR3 DNA: TGTGCCACCAGTGATCCATCCAGGTACACCGGGGAGCTGTTTTTT. J is TRBJ2-2 and V is TRBV24-1; D ambiguous. V lost 3 bases to trimming and J lost 3 bases, with 10 bases between them. The CDR3 sequence is 15 residues long. CDR1 is KGHDR and CDR2 is SFDVKD in the germline V gene.

This clone was detected only a few times. V is TRBV5-1 and J is TRBJ1-1, with TRBD1 matching over 12 bases. V lost 4 bases and J lost 4; bases outside the gene matches: 8. Germline loops: CDR1 SGHRS, CDR2 YFSETQ. The CDR3 covers 16 residues. CDR3 DNA: TGCGCCAGCAGCCCCGGGGGGACAGGGGGCGTCACTGAAGCTTTCTTT. Its protein product is CASSPGGTGGVTEAFF. The full variable domain, in which reference TRBV5-1 and TRBJ1-1 provide the parts outside the CDR3, is KAGVTQTPRYLIKTRGQQVTLSCSPISGHRSVSWYQQTPGQGLQFLFEYFSETQRNKGNFPGRFSGRQFSNSRSEMNVSTLELGDSALYLCASSPGGTGGVTEAFFGQGTRLTVV.

This rearrangement joins TRBV27 to TRBJ1-5; D possibly corresponds to TRBD1 (5 bases). The CDR3 sequence is 16 residues long. The V gene's germline CDR1 is MNHEY and CDR2 SMNVEV (reference sequence). V lost 1 base, J lost 0 bases, and 10 bases lay in between. CDR3 region: CASSLLAGNSNQPQHF. DNA for the CDR3: TGTGCCAGCAGTTTATTGGCAGGGAATAGCAATCAGCCCCAGCATTTT.

V gene TRBV10-3 combines with J gene TRBJ1-2, with unresolved D. There are 13 residues in the CDR3. CDR1 and CDR2 from the germline V gene are ENHRY and SYGVKD. Trimming took 7 bases from V and 4 from J, leaving 13 bases between them. The CDR3 protein is CAITIDGSYGYTF. CDR3 nucleotides: TGTGCCATCACCATTGACGGGAGCTATGGCTACACCTTC.

This clone was observed a few times. This chain joins TRBV28 and TRBJ2-1, with TRBD2 identical over 8 bases. Unmatched junction bases numbered 6, after V lost 3 bases and J lost 5 bases. CDR1 MDHEN and CDR2 SYDVKM come from the germline V gene. The CDR3 runs to 15 residues. The CDR3 coding sequence is TGTGCCAGCAGTTTGAGCGGGAGCGTCAACAATGAGCAGTTCTTC. This codes for CASSLSGSVNNEQFF.

The J gene is TRBJ1-5, the V gene TRBV5-5; D not resolved. With 2 bases removed from V and 2 bases from J, the gap between germline ends came to 11 bases. The CDR3 totals 15 residues. CDR1 SGHKS and CDR2 YYEKEE come from the germline V gene (reference sequence). CDR3 bases: TGTGCCAGCAGCTTAACTAGCAGCGGCAATCAGCCCCAGCATTTT. Its protein is CASSLTSSGNQPQHF.

The chain combines TRBV5-4 with TRBJ2-3, with a possible D match to TRBD2 (5 bases). The V end was cut by 1 base, the J end by 5 bases, with 11 bases between. The germline V gene encodes CDR1 SGHNT and CDR2 YYREEE (reference sequence). The CDR3 runs to 14 residues. The CDR3 is CASSLTLAEDTQYF. In DNA, the CDR3 is TGTGCCAGCAGCTTGACCCTAGCCGAAGATACGCAGTATTTT.

The gene calls are TRBV6-2 or TRBV6-3 and TRBJ2-2; D gene ambiguous. Deletions cut 0 bases from V and 6 bases from J, with 5 bases between. This CDR3 is 13 amino acids long. The germline gives CDR1 MNHEY, CDR2 SVGEGT. This chain's CDR3 is CASSYSIAGELFF. The CDR3, as DNA: TGTGCCAGCAGTTACTCGATAGCCGGGGAGCTGTTTTTT.

The chain recombines TRBV2 with TRBJ2-2, with a tentative D call TRBD1 (5 bases). CDR1 and CDR2 from the germline V gene are SNHLY and FYNNEI. The CDR3 sequence is 18 residues long. The V end lost 5 bases, the J end lost 2 bases, and 21 bases lay between the germline ends. The CDR3 bases are TGTGCCAGCAGTCCCCCCCCGGACATTTTGATTAACACCGGGGAGCTGTTTTTT. It translates to CASSPPPDILINTGELFF.

The V and J genes are TRBV9 and TRBJ2-4; TRBD2 matches 12 bases. Germline lookup yields CDR1 SGDLS and CDR2 YYNGEE. The V segment lost 4 bases and the J segment 4 bases; nucleotides outside the gene matches: 6. The CDR3 spans 16 residues. The CDR3 DNA is TGTGCCAGCAGCACATCGCTAGCGGGAGGGAAAAACATTCAGTACTTC. Translated, it gives CASSTSLAGGKNIQYF.

The chain employs TRBV19 and TRBJ2-3; weak D call: TRBD2 (7 bases). The V and J ends lost 3 bases and 4 bases respectively, with 14 bases between them. Looked up from germline, CDR1 is LNHDA and CDR2 is SQIVND (reference sequence). CDR3 length: 15 amino acids. This chain's CDR3 is CASSMEGGPADTQYF. CDR3 coding DNA: TGTGCCAGTAGTATGGAGGGGGGGCCAGCAGATACGCAGTATTTT.

The chain employs TRBV9 and TRBJ1-4, with a weak D call TRBD1 (6 bases). CDR3 size: 15 residues. Between the trimmed V and J ends, which lost 0 bases and 8 bases, there was a span of 14 bases. CDR1 and CDR2 from the germline V gene are SGDLS and YYNGEE. DNA for the CDR3: TGTGCCAGCAGCGTAGGGCCAGGGGAGTCAGAAAAACTGTTTTTT. Its protein is CASSVGPGESEKLFF.

This clone showed up just once. This likely comes from a read error, as the CDR3 has no conserved phenylalanine or tryptophan at its end. The DNA is omitted, as the CDR3 cannot be located on it reliably, and the CDR3 follows TCRdb's listing. The chain carries TRBV7-9 and TRBJ2-3; the D call in the table, TRBD2, was not verified against the DNA. The CDR3 numbers 11 amino acids, ends counted. The germline V gene encodes CDR1 SEHNR and CDR2 FQNEAQ (reference sequence). The CDR3 sequence: CASALQARAIL.

The chain combines TRBV6-2 or TRBV6-3 with TRBJ2-7; D uncertain. The CDR3 sequence is 12 residues long. Trimming pared 3 bases from V and 6 bases from J, leaving 9 bases between. Germline values: CDR1 MNHEY, CDR2 SVGEGT. The CDR3 sequence is CASSYDRGEQYV. The DNA for the CDR3 is TGTGCCAGCAGTTATGACCGAGGCGAGCAGTACGTC.

The chain couples TRBV7-9 to TRBJ1-6, with no clear D. CDR3 length equals 14 residues. V shed 5 bases and J shed 5 bases, with 10 bases lying between them. From germline, CDR1 is SEHNR and CDR2 FQNEAQ (reference sequence). CDR3 protein: CASSDREHNSPLHF. The CDR3 nucleotides are TGTGCCAGCAGCGACCGGGAGCATAATTCACCCCTCCACTTT.